The 2 T cell receptor beta chains presented below share a single source sample, sequenced in a study of cytomegalovirus exposure and HLA in healthy donors. Primers included in the PCR were 60 Vbeta and 13 Jbeta primers. Libraries were prepared by immunoSEQ multiplex PCR; TCRdb keeps only in-frame clonotypes and omits some of them. The table has roughly 250,000 clones, approximately 70% seen once. The source material was PBMCs. The receptors stem from a female donor in good health and CMV-seronegative.

The chain links TRBV6-1 to TRBJ2-3, with a possible D match to TRBD1 (6 bases). The CDR3 is made up of 15 amino acids. V was shortened by 6 bases and J by 6 bases, with 19 bases between the two germline ends. Germline V gives CDR1 MNHNS, CDR2 SASEGT. CDR3 DNA sequence: TGTGCCAGCAGGACTATACAGGGAGTGGCGGATACGCAGTATTTT. It yields the protein CASRTIQGVADTQYF.

The chain uses TRBV6-5 and TRBJ1-6, with 7 positions matching TRBD1. CDR3 length: 13 amino acids. Germline CDR1 MNHEY, CDR2 SVGAGI. V gave up 6 bases and J gave up 7 bases; unmatched junction bases: 3. The CDR3 spells CASRQGMNSPLHF. In DNA, the CDR3 is TGTGCCAGCAGACAGGGGATGAATTCACCCCTCCACTTT.